Below are 14 T cell receptor beta chains sequenced from a single sample in a study of early stage breast cancer tumors. Sequencing was performed with immunoSEQ multiplex PCR; in TCRdb, only in-frame clones are kept and a portion is missing. The profile shows some 30,000 clones, around four fifths of them singletons. The sequenced material came from blood. Every receptor here comes from a person between 50 and 60 years old with breast cancer.

The CDR3 coding sequence is TGCGCCAGCAGTCGCCGGGGGGACAGGGGGCGCGATGAGCAGTACTTC. Residues: CASSRRGDRGRDEQYF. The chain recombines TRBV23-1 with TRBJ2-7; 12 bases are a match to TRBD1. TRBV23-1 qualifies as an ORF whose function is uncertain. V dropped 4 bases and J dropped 7; count of bases not matched to a gene: 11. The CDR3 consists of 16 residues.

This clone showed up just once. This sequence joins TRBV10-2 and TRBJ2-3; D could derive from TRBD1 or TRBD2 (6 bases each). Germline V CDR1 and CDR2: WSHSY, SAAADI. With 8 bases removed from V and 5 bases from J, the gap between germline ends came to 17 bases. This CDR3 spans 14 amino acids. As DNA, the CDR3 is TGCGCCAGCGGGGGCCGTGGGGGGCGAGATACGCAGTATTTT. It yields the protein CASGGRGGRDTQYF.

V is TRBV29-1 and J is TRBJ1-4; 12 nucleotides align to TRBD1. Germline V gene lookup returns CDR1 SQVTM and CDR2 ANQGSEA. V lost 0 bases to trimming and J lost 8 bases; unmatched junction nucleotides: 4. The length of the CDR3 is 15 residues. CDR3 protein: CSVEDFGTGGEKLFF. The CDR3 DNA reads as TGCAGCGTTGAAGACTTCGGGACAGGGGGCGAAAAACTGTTTTTT.

V is TRBV5-1 and J is TRBJ2-2; 7 bases fit TRBD1. The CDR3 has 15 residues. Germline V CDR1 and CDR2: SGHRS, YFSETQ. The V and J ends lost 1 base and 4 bases, in that order; junction bases with no gene match: 4. The CDR3 loop reads CASSLTGASTGELFF. The CDR3 DNA follows: TGCGCCAGCAGCTTGACAGGGGCCAGCACCGGGGAGCTGTTTTTT.

The rearrangement links TRBV7-9 to TRBJ1-1; weak D call: TRBD1 (6 bases). CDR1 is SEHNR and CDR2 is FQNEAQ in the germline V gene (reference sequence). This CDR3 has 15 amino acids. The V end was cut by 1 base, the J end by 6 bases, with 15 bases between. This CDR3 is CASSLVGGSVAEAFF. The CDR3 region has the DNA TGTGCCAGCAGCTTAGTGGGGGGCTCTGTCGCTGAAGCTTTCTTT.

This chain uses TRBV11-2 with TRBJ1-1, with D unresolved. Per the germline V gene, CDR1 is SGHAT and CDR2 is FQNNGV. This CDR3 has 14 residues. The germline V and J ends were trimmed by 3 bases and 1 base, with 9 bases remaining between them. The CDR3: CASSFPFQNTEAFF. The CDR3 DNA sequence: TGTGCCAGCAGCTTTCCGTTCCAGAACACTGAAGCTTTCTTT.

The genes are TRBV9 and TRBJ2-3; D remains ambiguous. The CDR3 is made up of 14 amino acids. CDR1 is SGDLS and CDR2 is YYNGEE in the germline V gene. The V and J ends lost 0 bases and 2 bases respectively, with 7 bases between them. The CDR3 loop reads CASSVEGYTDTQYF. For the CDR3, the DNA is TGTGCCAGCAGCGTAGAAGGTTACACAGATACGCAGTATTTT.

The chain carries TRBV5-1 and TRBJ2-2, with 8 bases that match TRBD2. This CDR3 comprises 15 residues. Germline values: CDR1 SGHRS, CDR2 YFSETQ. V lost 4 bases and J lost 4; bases outside the gene matches: 6. For the CDR3, the DNA is TGCGCCAGCAGCCGTAGCGGGACCCCCACCGGGGAGCTGTTTTTT. This encodes CASSRSGTPTGELFF.

The J gene is TRBJ2-3, the V gene TRBV18; D remains unclear. CDR3 size: 11 residues. Germline lookup yields CDR1 KGHSH and CDR2 LQKENI. V dropped 3 bases and J dropped 4 bases, with 2 bases sitting between them. CDR3 protein: CASSPADTQYF. DNA for the CDR3: TGTGCCAGCTCACCTGCAGATACGCAGTATTTT.

The J gene is TRBJ2-1, the V gene TRBV6-4; 11 bases fit TRBD1. The CDR3 extends over 14 amino acids. Germline V lookup: CDR1 MRHNA, CDR2 SNTAGT. The J segment lost 6 bases and the V segment lost 4 bases, leaving 2 bases of the junction unmatched. CDR3 sequence reads: CASSGTGGANEQFF. CDR3 DNA sequence: TGTGCCAGCAGTGGGACAGGGGGCGCCAATGAGCAGTTCTTC.

V usage is TRBV7-2 and J usage is TRBJ2-1; perhaps TRBD2 as D (6 bases). Germline-derived CDR1 and CDR2 are SGHTA and FQGNSA. Trimming left V 1 base short and J 4 bases short, with 11 bases between. This CDR3 has 15 residues. CDR3 bases: TGTGCCAGCAGCTTAGGGTGGGGGGATTACAATGAGCAGTTCTTC. This sequence encodes CASSLGWGDYNEQFF.

The CDR3 region is CASSATDQQGSYGYTF. The CDR3 DNA reads TGTGCCAGCAGCGCCACGGACCAACAAGGAAGTTATGGCTACACCTTC. V and J are TRBV9 and TRBJ1-2; D unclear. The CDR3 is made up of 16 amino acids. V was cut by 3 bases and J by 5 bases, with 20 bases left in between. Looked up from germline, CDR1 is SGDLS and CDR2 is YYNGEE.

The chain employs TRBV2 and TRBJ2-3; the D gene is possibly TRBD2 (5 bases). The V end lost 5 bases, the J end lost 2 bases, and 11 bases lay between the germline ends. The CDR3 is 14 amino acids. Germline V gives CDR1 SNHLY, CDR2 FYNNEI. This CDR3 is CASSSGLITDTQYF. CDR3 sequence (DNA): TGTGCCAGCAGTTCCGGACTTATCACAGATACGCAGTATTTT.

CDR3 residues: CASSTGPGEQYF. The DNA of the CDR3 is TGTGCCAGCAGTACAGGGCCGGGGGAGCAGTACTTC. The chain combines TRBV28 with TRBJ2-7, with D possibly matching TRBD1 (6 bases). From germline, CDR1 is MDHEN and CDR2 SYDVKM. V was cut by 5 bases and J by 7 bases, with 12 bases left in between. This CDR3 spans 12 amino acids. Drawing the rest from reference TRBV28 and TRBJ2-7, the complete variable domain is DVKVTQSSRYLVKRTGEKVFLECVQDMDHENMFWYRQDPGLGLRLIYFSYDVKMKEKGDIPEGYSVSREKKERFSLILESASTNQTSMYLCASSTGPGEQYFGPGTRLTVT.